Presented here are 29 T cell receptor beta chains from one specimen sequenced in a study of blood T cell repertoires in COVID-19. TCRdb's table, derived via immunoSEQ multiplex PCR, lists solely in-frame clones and lacks some. The data show about 160,000 clones, 80% seen once. The sequenced sample was PBMCs or T cells enriched from blood (not recorded which). The source of these receptors is a man aged 35 to 55 who had recovered from COVID-19.

CDR3 sequence reads: CASSRPTGATDTQYF. The CDR3 bases are TGTGCCAGCAGCAGACCGACAGGGGCCACAGATACGCAGTATTTT. The chain employs TRBV5-4 and TRBJ2-3, with TRBD1 matching 8 bases. V gave up 4 bases and J gave up 2 bases; unmatched junction bases: 6. CDR1 SGHNT and CDR2 YYREEE come from the germline V gene (reference sequence). The CDR3 extends over 15 amino acids. The full variable domain, completed using reference TRBV5-4 and TRBJ2-3, is ETGVTQSPTHLIKTRGQQVTLRCSSQSGHNTVSWYQQALGQGPQFIFQYYREEENGRGNFPPRFSGLQFPNYSSELNVNALELDDSALYLCASSRPTGATDTQYFGPGTRLTVL.

This chain connects TRBV30 to TRBJ2-1; D uncertain. This CDR3 has 11 residues. V lost 2 bases and J 8 bases, leaving 7 bases between the germline ends. Germline V CDR1 and CDR2: GTSNPN, SVGIG (reference sequence). The CDR3 region has the DNA TGTGCCTGGAGTAGGCGGCATGAGCAGTTCTTC. This sequence encodes CAWSRRHEQFF.

The V gene is TRBV18, the J gene TRBJ2-4; D gene unclear. With 3 bases removed from V and 8 bases from J, the gap between germline ends came to 11 bases. Looked up from germline, CDR1 is KGHSH and CDR2 is LQKENI. CDR3 size: 13 residues. CDR3 nucleotides: TGTGCCAGCTCACCCCTGGAGAAGGACATTCAGTACTTC. It specifies CASSPLEKDIQYF.

The rearrangement links TRBV5-1 to TRBJ2-2; TRBD1 aligns across 9 bases. Germline trimming cut 4 bases from V and 6 bases from J; bases unmatched to any gene: 4. This CDR3 is 14 amino acids long. Germline CDR1 SGHRS, CDR2 YFSETQ. CDR3 sequence (DNA): TGCGCCAGCAGCGGACAGGGGCCCCCCGGGGAGCTGTTTTTT. Translating it yields CASSGQGPPGELFF.

This chain connects TRBV3-1 (or the pseudogene TRBV3-2) to TRBJ2-7; D might be TRBD1 (5 bases). Germline CDR1 is LGHDT and CDR2 is YNNKEL (reference sequence). This CDR3 contains 14 residues. Trimming cost V 5 bases and J 2 bases, with 13 bases left between them. The CDR3 loop reads CASSYATVTYEQYF. The CDR3 DNA sequence: TGTGCCAGCAGCTATGCGACAGTCACCTACGAGCAGTACTTC.

V gene TRBV5-1 combines with J gene TRBJ1-2; 8 nucleotides match TRBD1. The CDR3 consists of 15 residues. The germline CDR1 and CDR2 sequences are SGHRS and YFSETQ. V was pared by 4 bases and J by 3 bases, with 8 bases of the junction left unmatched. CDR3 in amino acids: CASSPRQGPYYGYTF. The DNA for the CDR3 is TGCGCCAGCAGCCCCAGACAGGGGCCTTACTATGGCTACACCTTC.

The chain couples TRBV4-1 to TRBJ1-2, with D tentatively TRBD1 (6 bases). Germline lookup yields CDR1 MGHRA and CDR2 YSYEKL. The length of the CDR3 is 12 residues. V gave up 2 bases and J gave up 6 bases, with 7 bases separating them. This CDR3 reads CASSQRDNGYTF. The DNA for the CDR3 is TGCGCCAGCAGCCAAAGGGACAATGGCTACACCTTC.

The chain links TRBV6-5 to TRBJ2-7; D might be TRBD1 (5 bases). Germline V gene sequence: CDR1 MNHEY, CDR2 SVGAGI. The germline V and J ends were trimmed by 0 bases and 3 bases, with 15 bases remaining between them. The CDR3 spans 16 residues. CDR3 loop: CASSYSINRPVYEQYV. The CDR3 DNA reads TGTGCCAGCAGTTACTCGATCAACAGGCCTGTCTACGAGCAGTACGTC.

The chain links TRBV5-1 to TRBJ2-3, with 14 bases aligning to TRBD2. Losses at the gene ends were 0 bases for V and 1 base for J; bases not matched to a gene: 7. The CDR3 contains 19 residues. Germline V CDR1 and CDR2: SGHRS, YFSETQ. CDR3 bases: TGCGCCAGCAGCTTGGAGGGACTAGCGGGGGCCGGGCGCACAGATACGCAGTATTTT. Protein: CASSLEGLAGAGRTDTQYF.

The chain combines TRBV11-2 with TRBJ2-7, with 9 bases aligning to TRBD2. This CDR3 spans 16 amino acids. The trim removed 5 bases at V and 0 bases at J, leaving 8 bases unmatched. Germline assignment: CDR1 SGHAT and CDR2 FQNNGV. CDR3 nucleotides: TGTGCCAGCAGCGGCTACCCTAGCGGGATCTCCTACGAGCAGTACTTC. Translated: CASSGYPSGISYEQYF.

The chain employs TRBV7-8 and TRBJ2-3, with D perhaps matching TRBD1 (7 bases). The V gene lost 6 bases and the J gene lost 0 bases, with 13 bases spanning the gap. CDR1 and CDR2 (germline): SGHVS, FQNEAQ. The CDR3 is made up of 15 amino acids. The CDR3 DNA is TGTGCCAGCAGACGGGGGACAGCGAGCACAGATACGCAGTATTTT. It encodes CASRRGTASTDTQYF.

The rearrangement links TRBV24-1 to TRBJ2-3; possible D gene TRBD1, 6 bases. CDR1 is KGHDR, CDR2 SFDVKD, per germline. The V and J ends lost 3 bases and 6 bases respectively, with 21 bases between them. This CDR3 is built from 17 residues. The CDR3 sequence is CATSDPTGLHVFDTQYF. The CDR3 bases are TGTGCCACCAGTGATCCTACAGGGTTGCATGTTTTTGATACGCAGTATTTT.

The rearrangement uses TRBV15 and TRBJ1-2; a weak D match, TRBD1 (6 bases). Per the germline V gene, CDR1 is LNHNV and CDR2 is YYDKDF (reference sequence). CDR3 length: 15 residues. V lost 0 bases and J 2 bases, leaving 10 bases between the germline ends. The CDR3 reads CATSRERGLNYGYTF. The CDR3 DNA follows: TGTGCCACCAGCAGAGAGCGGGGGCTAAACTATGGCTACACCTTC.

V usage is TRBV4-2 and J usage is TRBJ2-3, with 11 bases that match TRBD2. This CDR3 is built from 15 residues. V dropped 2 bases and J dropped 3; count of bases not matched to a gene: 1. CDR1 and CDR2 from the germline V gene are LGHNA and YNFKEQ. Written as DNA, the CDR3 is TGTGCCAGCAGCCAACTAGCGGGGGGTACAGATACGCAGTATTTT. It translates to CASSQLAGGTDTQYF.

This clone was observed at least ten times. The chain couples TRBV19 to TRBJ1-3; D gene uncertain. This CDR3 contains 16 residues. Germline V gene lookup returns CDR1 LNHDA and CDR2 SQIVND (reference sequence). V was clipped by 0 bases and J by 4 bases, with 13 bases between them. CDR3 amino acids: CASSIDAPVRGNTIYF. The DNA of the CDR3 is TGTGCCAGTAGTATAGATGCCCCGGTACGGGGAAACACCATATATTTT.

This chain uses TRBV5-4 with TRBJ2-2, with TRBD1 identical over 7 bases. This CDR3 has 16 residues. Unmatched junction bases numbered 6, after V lost 4 bases and J lost 0 bases. Germline V gives CDR1 SGHNT, CDR2 YYREEE (reference sequence). This chain's CDR3 is CASSRAGTANTGELFF. Here the CDR3 DNA reads TGTGCCAGCAGCCGTGCCGGGACAGCGAACACCGGGGAGCTGTTTTTT.

This clone has more than one count but fewer than ten. The gene calls are TRBV5-1 and TRBJ2-3, with TRBD2 matching 13 bases. J was trimmed by 6 bases and V by 8 bases; bases with no gene match: 9. The CDR3 consists of 15 residues. The germline gives CDR1 SGHRS, CDR2 YFSETQ. CDR3 sequence: CASRLAGGPGDTQYF. DNA for the CDR3: TGCGCCAGTAGACTAGCGGGGGGCCCGGGGGATACGCAGTATTTT.

The chain combines TRBV6-5 with TRBJ1-1; no reliable D call. The CDR3 contains 15 residues. The V gene lost 6 bases and the J gene lost 1 base, with 15 bases spanning the gap. Germline CDR1 and CDR2: MNHEY and SVGAGI. As DNA, the CDR3 is TGTGCCAGCAGACCCCCTGGTGAGCAGAACACTGAAGCTTTCTTT. Translation gives CASRPPGEQNTEAFF.

The chain employs TRBV6-5 and TRBJ2-7; the match to TRBD2 covers 7 bases. Germline trimming cut 5 bases from V and 4 bases from J; bases unmatched to any gene: 8. This CDR3 spans 14 amino acids. The germline gives CDR1 MNHEY, CDR2 SVGAGI. CDR3 amino acids: CASSQSTGGYEQYF. CDR3 DNA: TGTGCCAGCAGTCAATCGACGGGGGGATACGAGCAGTACTTC.

V usage is TRBV2 and J usage is TRBJ2-1, with 7 bases aligning to TRBD2. The CDR3 loop spans 16 amino acids. Germline V gives CDR1 SNHLY, CDR2 FYNNEI. V trimming: 3 bases; J trimming: 5 bases; junction bases outside the gene matches: 10. The CDR3 region is CASSEAGLTTNNEQFF. CDR3 DNA: TGTGCCAGCAGTGAGGCGGGACTAACGACTAACAATGAGCAGTTCTTC.

This clone was seen ten or more times. The chain is built from TRBV24-1 and TRBJ2-3; 10 nucleotides match TRBD1. V trimming: 3 bases; J trimming: 5 bases; junction bases outside the gene matches: 1. The CDR3 covers 14 residues. Germline V gene sequence: CDR1 KGHDR, CDR2 SFDVKD. The CDR3 DNA sequence: TGTGCCACCAGTGATGGGACAGGGGTAGATACGCAGTATTTT. Its translation is CATSDGTGVDTQYF.

This chain uses TRBV30 with TRBJ1-3; unclear D gene. The CDR3 extends over 15 amino acids. V was cut by 2 bases and J by 1 base, with 12 bases left in between. Per germline, CDR1 GTSNPN and CDR2 SVGIG (reference sequence). For the CDR3, the DNA is TGTGCCTGGAGTAATCGGGGAACTTCTGGAAACACCATATATTTT. Translation: CAWSNRGTSGNTIYF. The full variable domain, rest sourced from reference TRBV30 and TRBJ1-3, is SQTIHQWPATLVQPVGSPLSLECTVEGTSNPNLYWYRQAAGRGLQLLFYSVGIGQISSEVPQNLSASRPQDRQFILSSKKLLLSDSGFYLCAWSNRGTSGNTIYFGEGSWLTVV.

Concerning this clone: At one end, the junction sequence differs from germline, possibly due to a read error. The gene calls are TRBV18 and TRBJ1-2; a weak D match, TRBD1 (5 bases). In germline, CDR1 is KGHSH, CDR2 LQKENI. This CDR3 region has 13 residues. The CDR3 nucleotides are TGTGCCACCTCAACGGGGGGTGGCTATGGCTACACCTTC. Translating gives CATSTGGGYGYTF.

V is TRBV27 and J is TRBJ2-1; 8 bases are shared with TRBD2. The V gene end was trimmed by 2 bases and the J gene end by 10 bases; junction bases not matched to a gene: 13. The length of the CDR3 is 16 residues. Germline values: CDR1 MNHEY, CDR2 SMNVEV (reference sequence). The CDR3 DNA is TGTGCCAGCAGTTTAGGTTCTAGCGGGTCGGCGAGGGAGCAGTTCTTC. Translated: CASSLGSSGSAREQFF.

This clone was recorded only once. The chain carries TRBV18 and TRBJ1-1; tentatively, D is TRBD1 (5 bases). Germline-derived CDR1 and CDR2 are KGHSH and LQKENI. CDR3 length: 13 amino acids. Trimming pared 2 bases from V and 5 bases from J, leaving 9 bases between. The CDR3 DNA is TGTGCCAGCTCACCAGTTGGGGGGACTGAAGCTTTCTTT. Amino acid sequence: CASSPVGGTEAFF.

The J gene is TRBJ1-6, the V gene TRBV5-5, with D hard to call. V was clipped by 1 base and J by 7 bases, with 12 bases between them. Germline V CDR1 and CDR2: SGHKS, YYEKEE (reference sequence). CDR3 length equals 15 residues. The CDR3 DNA sequence: TGTGCCAGCAGCTTGAACGCAATTCGGAATTCACCCCTCCACTTT. Translated: CASSLNAIRNSPLHF.

The chain couples TRBV4-1 to TRBJ1-3; D gene ambiguous. Germline V gene data show CDR1 as MGHRA and CDR2 as YSYEKL. V shed 1 base and J shed 0 bases, with 13 bases lying between them. The CDR3 is 17 amino acids. CDR3 in amino acids: CASSQVELLRSGNTIYF. Here the CDR3 DNA reads TGCGCCAGCAGCCAAGTAGAGCTGCTTCGCTCTGGAAACACCATATATTTT.

The chain combines TRBV6-2 or TRBV6-3 with TRBJ2-3; 7 bases align to TRBD1. The germline CDR1 and CDR2 sequences are MNHEY and SVGEGT. J was trimmed by 7 bases and V by 5 bases; bases with no gene match: 9. The CDR3 totals 14 residues. The CDR3 protein is CASSGTDFPYTQYF. CDR3 DNA: TGTGCCAGCAGTGGGACAGACTTTCCCTATACGCAGTATTTT.

The gene calls are TRBV30 and TRBJ2-5; possible D gene TRBD2, 5 bases. The length of the CDR3 is 13 residues. Germline values: CDR1 GTSNPN, CDR2 SVGIG (reference sequence). Trimming took off 4 bases at V and 7 bases at J, with 16 bases between the two ends. CDR3 nucleotides: TGTGCCTGGACCCTCAGCGACCGGGGGACCCAGTACTTC. This sequence encodes CAWTLSDRGTQYF.